This T cell receptor beta chain comes out of a study of blood T cell repertoires in COVID-19. Whole-study context: Acute and convalescent COVID-19 specimens originated in the United States, Italy and Spain. The cDNA or gDNA used as material had been derived from T cells, B-cell-depleted T cells, or PBMCs.

CDR1 and CDR2 from the germline V gene are SGHRS and YFSETQ. V was clipped by 5 bases and J by 4 bases, with 13 bases between them. The CDR3 runs to 14 residues. Per the authors' pipeline: Amplified reference gene primers provided the basis for estimating nucleated cell counts. Sequencing was performed with immunoSEQ multiplex PCR; in TCRdb, only in-frame clones are kept and a portion is missing. The V and J calls and the clone size are those of that table, but D and trimming were determined from the DNA. The sample contains 150,000 to 200,000 clones, roughly 84% of which appear only once. Sequenced sample: peripheral blood. The V and J genes are TRBV5-1 and TRBJ1-3; D is undetermined. This receptor was taken from a man in his 60s who had recovered from COVID-19. The CDR3, as DNA: TGCGCCAGCAGTCCGGCGGGGAGCGGAAACACCATATATTTT. Its protein is CASSPAGSGNTIYF.